These 22 T cell receptor beta chains originate from one sample sequenced in a study of CDR3 diversity in severe acne. TCRdb re-analysed the PCR reads in MiXCR, keeping a single row per CDR3 protein. This sample yields about 93,000 distinct CDR3 sequences, of which about half are seen a single time; 10% belongs to the top ten. The sequenced sample was blood. The source is a male donor in good health, serving as a control.

The genes are TRBV4-1 and TRBJ2-7, with D possibly matching TRBD1 (9 bases). Germline V CDR1 and CDR2: MGHRA, YSYEKL. Trimming took off 4 bases at V and 5 bases at J, with 21 bases between the two ends. The CDR3 loop spans 16 amino acids. In DNA, the CDR3 is TGCGCCAGCAGCCCCCGGGGGGGACAGGGAGGCGACGAGCAGTACTTC. This translates into CASSPRGGQGGDEQYF.

In this sample, this clonotype turned up many times. The chain joins TRBV6-5 to TRBJ1-1, with 8 nucleotides matching TRBD1. This CDR3 has 16 amino acids. V gave up 2 bases and J gave up 4 bases; unmatched junction bases: 9. CDR1 is MNHEY and CDR2 is SVGAGI in the germline V gene. The CDR3 nucleotides read TGTGCCAGCAGTTACGCTCCGGACAGGGCGGGCACTGAAGCTTTCTTT. Protein product: CASSYAPDRAGTEAFF.

This clonotype showed up many times. This chain links TRBV15 with TRBJ2-5; D possibly uses TRBD1 or TRBD2 (5 bases each). Between the trimmed V and J ends, which lost 5 bases and 1 base, there was a span of 17 bases. This CDR3 comprises 16 residues. Germline CDR1 is LNHNV and CDR2 is YYDKDF (reference sequence). CDR3 loop: CATSGIGDGSQETQYF. As DNA, the CDR3 is TGTGCCACCAGCGGAATCGGGGACGGCTCCCAAGAGACCCAGTACTTC.

The chain has TRBV5-1 and TRBJ1-2, with TRBD1 matching over 7 bases. With V trimmed by 3 bases and J by 2 bases, 1 base remained unmatched. The CDR3 is made up of 13 amino acids. Germline CDR1 is SGHRS and CDR2 is YFSETQ. CDR3 DNA sequence: TGCGCCAGCAGCTCGACAGGGAACTATGGCTACACCTTC. It yields the protein CASSSTGNYGYTF.

This clonotype was seen repeatedly, ten times or more. This chain joins TRBV9 and TRBJ1-4; D remains ambiguous. Germline V lookup: CDR1 SGDLS, CDR2 YYNGEE. V shed 0 bases and J shed 5 bases, with 11 bases lying between them. The CDR3 length is 15 residues. The CDR3 DNA follows: TGTGCCAGCAGCGTAGCTCCCGACACGAATGAAAAACTGTTTTTT. This sequence encodes CASSVAPDTNEKLFF. Looking up the rest from reference TRBV9 and TRBJ1-4 gives the full variable domain: DSGVTQTPKHLITATGQRVTLRCSPRSGDLSVYWYQQSLDQGLQFLIQYYNGEERAKGNILERFSAQQFPDLHSELNLSSLELGDSALYFCASSVAPDTNEKLFFGSGTQLSVL.

As to this clonotype: This is likely a read error, given that the CDR3 carries no conserved phenylalanine or tryptophan at its end. The J gene is TRBJ2-5, the V gene TRBV20-1, with 9 positions matching TRBD2. The CDR3 loop spans 15 amino acids. The germline V gene has CDR1 DFQATT and CDR2 SNEGSKA (reference sequence). Trimming took 6 bases from V and 2 from J; bases not matched to a gene: 10. The CDR3 DNA follows: TGCAGTGCAGGGACCGTGCTAGCGGGACAAGAGACCCAGTACTCC. Its translation is CSAGTVLAGQETQYS.

On this clonotype: Because it lacks the conserved phenylalanine or tryptophan at the end, this CDR3 is likely a read error. This chain links TRBV7-8 with TRBJ2-2, with D unresolved. Germline V gene sequence: CDR1 SGHVS, CDR2 FQNEAQ. V was pared by 5 bases and J by 8 bases, with 9 bases between. The CDR3 runs 12 residues. The CDR3, as DNA: TGTGCCAGCAGCCGCGTCGTGGGGGAGCTGTTTATT. Protein product: CASSRVVGELFI.

The genes are TRBV20-1 and TRBJ2-7; 15 bases match TRBD2. Germline CDR1 reads DFQATT; CDR2 reads SNEGSKA (reference sequence). After removal of 4 bases from V and 4 bases from J, the junction contained 8 bases not matched to a gene. This CDR3 comprises 16 residues. CDR3 in amino acids: CSANGLAGGPWYEQYF. As DNA, the CDR3 is TGCAGTGCTAATGGACTAGCGGGAGGGCCTTGGTACGAGCAGTACTTC.

J is TRBJ1-4 and V is TRBV6-1; D possibly corresponds to TRBD1 (5 bases). CDR1 and CDR2 from the germline V gene are MNHNS and SASEGT. The germline V and J ends were trimmed by 4 bases and 5 bases, with 17 bases remaining between them. The CDR3 has 16 amino acids. CDR3: CASSVGTSGSNEKLFF. The CDR3 DNA follows: TGTGCCAGCAGTGTCGGGACTAGCGGGAGCAATGAAAAACTGTTTTTT.

This chain links TRBV29-1 with TRBJ1-5, with unresolved D. This CDR3 is 13 amino acids long. The germline V gene has CDR1 SQVTM and CDR2 ANQGSEA. V dropped 0 bases and J dropped 4 bases, with 7 bases sitting between them. The CDR3 DNA sequence: TGCAGCGTTGAAGACGGACGGAATCAGCCCCAGCATTTT. Its protein is CSVEDGRNQPQHF.

This chain links TRBV18 with TRBJ2-1; 10 bases map to TRBD1. This CDR3 is built from 15 residues. Per the germline V gene, CDR1 is KGHSH and CDR2 is LQKENI. V lost 3 bases to trimming and J lost 8 bases; unmatched junction nucleotides: 7. CDR3 in amino acids: CASSPRDRGGDEQFF. The CDR3 DNA follows: TGTGCCAGCTCACCTCGGGACAGGGGAGGCGATGAGCAGTTCTTC.

In the case of this clonotype: At one of its ends the junction is not consistent with the germline gene, which may arise from a read error. The rearrangement links TRBV20-1 to TRBJ2-7; either TRBD1 or TRBD2 may fit D (6 bases each). The CDR3 is 16 amino acids. Germline V gene sequence: CDR1 DFQATT, CDR2 SNEGSKA (reference sequence). The DNA for the CDR3 is TGCAGTGCTAGAGGATGGGGGGAGGCCTTTGGGGGCGAGCAGTGCTTC. Amino acid sequence: CSARGWGEAFGGEQCF.

The chain employs TRBV6-2 or TRBV6-3 and TRBJ1-2; D is ambiguous. CDR3 length: 14 residues. In germline, CDR1 is MNHEY, CDR2 SVGEGT. Between the trimmed V and J ends, which lost 4 bases and 4 bases, there was a span of 13 bases. CDR3 in DNA: TGTGCCAGCAGTTCGTCGGACGCTTCCTATGGCTACACCTTC. This translates into CASSSSDASYGYTF.

About this clonotype: Without the conserved terminal phenylalanine or tryptophan, this CDR3 likely stems from a read error. The DNA is left out, because the CDR3 cannot be placed on it with certainty; the CDR3 is given as TCRdb lists it. The chain carries TRBV20-1 and TRBJ2-1; the table's TRBD2 call for D was not verified on the DNA. Germline CDR1 is DFQATT and CDR2 is SNEGSKA (reference sequence). With termini counted, the CDR3 has 14 amino acids. The CDR3 sequence: CSATGLTGAYEQLL.

The gene calls are TRBV5-5 and TRBJ2-2; possible D gene TRBD1, 6 bases. The CDR3 sequence is 14 residues long. Trimming took 5 bases from V and 3 from J, leaving 11 bases between them. CDR1 and CDR2 from the germline V gene are SGHKS and YYEKEE (reference sequence). The CDR3 nucleotides are TGTGCCAGCAGGGCCAGGGGACACACCGGGGAGCTGTTTTTT. It yields the protein CASRARGHTGELFF.

Remarks on this clonotype: The germline gene is not matched at one end of the junction; a read error may be the cause. V gene TRBV5-1 combines with J gene TRBJ1-1; no reliable D call. In germline, CDR1 is SGHRS, CDR2 YFSETQ. The CDR3 has 13 amino acids. CDR3 DNA: TGCGCCAGCCGCACCGGGCCGAACACCGAAGCTTTCTTT. It yields the protein CASRTGPNTEAFF.

V is TRBV20-1 and J is TRBJ1-2; a possible D gene is TRBD1 (5 bases). The CDR3 is made up of 14 amino acids. In germline, CDR1 is DFQATT, CDR2 SNEGSKA (reference sequence). V lost 0 bases and J 0 bases, leaving 8 bases between the germline ends. In DNA, the CDR3 is TGCAGTGCTAGAGACACACAGGCTAACTATGGCTACACCTTC. Its protein is CSARDTQANYGYTF.

The V call is TRBV19, the J call TRBJ1-1; TRBD1 matches 7 bases. CDR1 is LNHDA and CDR2 is SQIVND in the germline V gene (reference sequence). After removal of 7 bases from V and 5 bases from J, the junction contained 7 bases not matched to a gene. This CDR3 contains 13 residues. As DNA, the CDR3 is TGTGCCAGTAACGGGCAGGGGGGAACTGAAGCTTTCTTT. This codes for CASNGQGGTEAFF. Drawing the rest from reference TRBV19 and TRBJ1-1, the complete variable domain is DGGITQSPKYLFRKEGQNVTLSCEQNLNHDAMYWYRQDPGQGLRLIYYSQIVNDFQKGDIAEGYSVSREKKESFPLTVTSAQKNPTAFYLCASNGQGGTEAFFGQGTRLTVV.

In this sample, this clonotype turned up once. The chain combines TRBV6-1 with TRBJ2-7; TRBD1 matches at 9 bases. The CDR3 runs 15 residues. V shed 0 bases, J shed 5 bases, and the junction held 5 bases outside the gene matches. Germline V gives CDR1 MNHNS, CDR2 SASEGT. The CDR3 DNA sequence: TGTGCCAGCAGTGAAGCGCCGACAGGGGGGGACGAGCAGTACTTC. This codes for CASSEAPTGGDEQYF.

The table lists this clonotype with a few counts. This chain uses TRBV15 with TRBJ2-3; D could derive from TRBD1 or TRBD2 (5 bases each). Germline loops: CDR1 LNHNV, CDR2 YYDKDF (reference sequence). There are 14 residues in the CDR3. V was trimmed by 7 bases and J by 0 bases, leaving 11 bases between them. The CDR3 DNA follows: TGTGCCACCACACCGGGACGTAGCACAGATACGCAGTATTTT. Its protein is CATTPGRSTDTQYF.

The V gene is TRBV20-1, the J gene TRBJ1-2, with 8 nucleotides matching TRBD1. Germline V gene data show CDR1 as DFQATT and CDR2 as SNEGSKA (reference sequence). J gave up 4 bases and V 5 bases, and 0 bases lay outside the gene matches. CDR3 size: 11 residues. This CDR3 reads CSAGQGYGYTF. The CDR3 DNA reads as TGCAGTGCTGGACAGGGCTATGGCTACACCTTC.

This rearrangement joins TRBV11-1 to TRBJ1-1; D ambiguous. V lost 1 base and J lost 7, with 10 bases in between. The CDR3 has 13 amino acids. From germline, CDR1 is SGHAT and CDR2 FQDESV (reference sequence). CDR3 nucleotides: TGTGCCAGCAGCTTAGAGACCTACCGTGAAGCTTTCTTT. This encodes CASSLETYREAFF.